A single count supports the clone carrying this T cell receptor beta chain. What it binds is not known. The data belong to a study of cytomegalovirus exposure and HLA in healthy donors. Study outcomes and limitations: Confirmation in vitro established that a few CMV-associated chains were specific for CMV antigens. A later analysis by the authors found several of the most significant clusters apparently linked to common viral pathogens.

This CDR3 is built from 16 residues. 13 Jbeta primers and 60 Vbeta primers were used for the PCR. The assay was immunoSEQ multiplex PCR, and TCRdb's table has in-frame clones only and misses some. The profile shows some 98,000 clones, 80% to 90% of them singletons. The sequenced sample was PBMCs. J is TRBJ2-2 and V is TRBV21-1; the table's D call TRBD1 went unverified against the DNA. TRBV21-1 is a known pseudogene. This clonotype was sampled from a middle-aged man in good health and CMV-seronegative. The DNA for the CDR3 is TGTGCCAGCAGCGCCTCGGACAGGGATTGGGCCGGGGAGCTGTTTTTT. Translating it yields CASSASDRDWAGELFF.